Each of the 11 T cell receptor beta chains below was sequenced from the same sample in a study of cytomegalovirus exposure and HLA in healthy donors (dated by TCRdb to 2017 to 2019). Library method: the immunoSEQ multiplex PCR assay. The multiplex PCR relied on a mix of 60 forward primers for TCR Vbeta segments and 13 reverse primers for TCR Jbeta segments. What TCRdb holds here is the immuneACCESS table cut down to in-frame rearrangements. Part of the clones is not present; checked against another copy, under half of the missing clones reflect an unresolved V gene, and the others are unexplained. Across this sample there are some 200,000 clones, with around three quarters seen only once. The top ten clonotypes cover about 2.5% of the sample. Sequencing input: PBMCs. All receptors come from a woman in her fifties or sixties in good health and CMV-seronegative.

This chain uses TRBV18 with TRBJ1-3, with no clear D. The CDR3 extends over 16 amino acids. The V gene lost 2 bases and the J gene lost 0 bases, with 11 bases spanning the gap. Germline CDR1 KGHSH, CDR2 LQKENI. This CDR3 is CASSPIDGDSGNTIYF. For the CDR3, the DNA is TGTGCCAGCTCACCAATTGACGGAGACTCTGGAAACACCATATATTTT.

This clone occurred a few times. The CDR3: CASSPLTSGDYYEQYF. The CDR3 nucleotides are TGTGCCAGCAGCCCTTTGACTAGCGGGGACTACTACGAGCAGTACTTC. The rearrangement joins TRBV5-6 to TRBJ2-7; TRBD2 agrees at 11 bases. Germline V gene data show CDR1 as SGHDT and CDR2 as YYEEEE. CDR3 length: 16 amino acids. V was pared by 4 bases and J by 3 bases, with 9 bases of the junction left unmatched.

The chain recombines TRBV6-5 with TRBJ2-7, with TRBD1 as a possible D gene (6 bases). The CDR3 covers 12 residues. The V end lost 0 bases, the J end lost 8 bases, and 8 bases lay between the germline ends. Looked up from germline, CDR1 is MNHEY and CDR2 is SVGAGI. CDR3 nucleotides: TGTGCCAGCAGTTACTCGAGGGGGAAGCAGTACTTC. This gives the protein CASSYSRGKQYF.

This chain joins TRBV6-4 and TRBJ2-2, with D possibly TRBD2 on 5 matching bases. The V end lost 4 bases, the J end lost 6 bases, and 9 bases lay between the germline ends. The CDR3 is made up of 13 amino acids. Per germline, CDR1 MRHNA and CDR2 SNTAGT. CDR3: CASSARGAGELFF. Here the CDR3 DNA reads TGTGCCAGCAGTGCCCGGGGAGCCGGGGAGCTGTTTTTT.

The CDR3 DNA sequence: TGTGCCAGCTCACCCGGACAGGCCCCTGAGACCCAGTACTTC. It yields the protein CASSPGQAPETQYF. The chain joins TRBV18 to TRBJ2-5, with 7 positions matching TRBD1. Looked up from germline, CDR1 is KGHSH and CDR2 is LQKENI. J lost 5 bases, V lost 3 bases, and 6 bases had no gene match. The CDR3 has 14 residues.

This clone was found a few times. The V call is TRBV2, the J call TRBJ1-6; 7 bases align to TRBD1. The CDR3 has 13 amino acids. The junction had 9 bases not matched to a gene; V was cut back by 9 bases and J by 10 bases. Per germline, CDR1 SNHLY and CDR2 FYNNEI. This chain's CDR3 is CASLTGERSPLHF. In nucleotides, the CDR3 is TGTGCCAGTCTAACAGGGGAGCGATCACCCCTCCACTTT.

The chain combines TRBV4-1 with TRBJ2-2; 8 bases fit TRBD1. CDR1 and CDR2 from the germline V gene are MGHRA and YSYEKL. The CDR3 spans 15 residues. After removal of 0 bases from V and 6 bases from J, the junction contained 3 bases not matched to a gene. CDR3 amino acids: CASSQEDRVPGELFF. The CDR3 DNA follows: TGCGCCAGCAGCCAAGAGGACAGGGTTCCCGGGGAGCTGTTTTTT.

The V gene is TRBV7-2, the J gene TRBJ2-5; 8 positions match TRBD2. Germline V gene data show CDR1 as SGHTA and CDR2 as FQGNSA. The V gene end was trimmed by 5 bases and the J gene end by 5 bases; junction bases not matched to a gene: 10. This CDR3 spans 15 amino acids. CDR3: CASSPSGGLEETQYF. The CDR3 DNA reads as TGTGCCAGCAGCCCCTCGGGAGGGCTGGAGGAGACCCAGTACTTC.

This chain links TRBV7-9 with TRBJ2-7, with D maybe TRBD2 (7 bases). CDR1 is SEHNR, CDR2 FQNEAQ, per germline (reference sequence). V was clipped by 3 bases and J by 6 bases, with 15 bases between them. The CDR3 runs to 14 residues. DNA for the CDR3: TGTGCCAGCAGCTTCCCCGGGGGGCGCGGCGAGCAGTACTTC. This codes for CASSFPGGRGEQYF.

The rearrangement joins TRBV28 to TRBJ1-5; the match to TRBD1 covers 9 bases. Germline CDR1 reads MDHEN; CDR2 reads SYDVKM. The CDR3 is 16 residues long. J was trimmed by 7 bases and V by 3 bases; bases with no gene match: 10. The DNA of the CDR3 is TGTGCCAGCAGTTTTTTTGACAGGGGGTTAGGGCAGCCCCAGCATTTT. Translation gives CASSFFDRGLGQPQHF.

This clone was detected only once. The genes are TRBV19 and TRBJ1-4; D gene unclear. V lost 6 bases to trimming and J lost 7 bases, with 21 bases between them. Germline V gene data show CDR1 as LNHDA and CDR2 as SQIVND (reference sequence). The CDR3 contains 16 residues. The CDR3 DNA reads TGTGCCAGTAGCCCCCGGGAGGTGCTTCAATTTGAAAAACTGTTTTTT. Translation gives CASSPREVLQFEKLFF.